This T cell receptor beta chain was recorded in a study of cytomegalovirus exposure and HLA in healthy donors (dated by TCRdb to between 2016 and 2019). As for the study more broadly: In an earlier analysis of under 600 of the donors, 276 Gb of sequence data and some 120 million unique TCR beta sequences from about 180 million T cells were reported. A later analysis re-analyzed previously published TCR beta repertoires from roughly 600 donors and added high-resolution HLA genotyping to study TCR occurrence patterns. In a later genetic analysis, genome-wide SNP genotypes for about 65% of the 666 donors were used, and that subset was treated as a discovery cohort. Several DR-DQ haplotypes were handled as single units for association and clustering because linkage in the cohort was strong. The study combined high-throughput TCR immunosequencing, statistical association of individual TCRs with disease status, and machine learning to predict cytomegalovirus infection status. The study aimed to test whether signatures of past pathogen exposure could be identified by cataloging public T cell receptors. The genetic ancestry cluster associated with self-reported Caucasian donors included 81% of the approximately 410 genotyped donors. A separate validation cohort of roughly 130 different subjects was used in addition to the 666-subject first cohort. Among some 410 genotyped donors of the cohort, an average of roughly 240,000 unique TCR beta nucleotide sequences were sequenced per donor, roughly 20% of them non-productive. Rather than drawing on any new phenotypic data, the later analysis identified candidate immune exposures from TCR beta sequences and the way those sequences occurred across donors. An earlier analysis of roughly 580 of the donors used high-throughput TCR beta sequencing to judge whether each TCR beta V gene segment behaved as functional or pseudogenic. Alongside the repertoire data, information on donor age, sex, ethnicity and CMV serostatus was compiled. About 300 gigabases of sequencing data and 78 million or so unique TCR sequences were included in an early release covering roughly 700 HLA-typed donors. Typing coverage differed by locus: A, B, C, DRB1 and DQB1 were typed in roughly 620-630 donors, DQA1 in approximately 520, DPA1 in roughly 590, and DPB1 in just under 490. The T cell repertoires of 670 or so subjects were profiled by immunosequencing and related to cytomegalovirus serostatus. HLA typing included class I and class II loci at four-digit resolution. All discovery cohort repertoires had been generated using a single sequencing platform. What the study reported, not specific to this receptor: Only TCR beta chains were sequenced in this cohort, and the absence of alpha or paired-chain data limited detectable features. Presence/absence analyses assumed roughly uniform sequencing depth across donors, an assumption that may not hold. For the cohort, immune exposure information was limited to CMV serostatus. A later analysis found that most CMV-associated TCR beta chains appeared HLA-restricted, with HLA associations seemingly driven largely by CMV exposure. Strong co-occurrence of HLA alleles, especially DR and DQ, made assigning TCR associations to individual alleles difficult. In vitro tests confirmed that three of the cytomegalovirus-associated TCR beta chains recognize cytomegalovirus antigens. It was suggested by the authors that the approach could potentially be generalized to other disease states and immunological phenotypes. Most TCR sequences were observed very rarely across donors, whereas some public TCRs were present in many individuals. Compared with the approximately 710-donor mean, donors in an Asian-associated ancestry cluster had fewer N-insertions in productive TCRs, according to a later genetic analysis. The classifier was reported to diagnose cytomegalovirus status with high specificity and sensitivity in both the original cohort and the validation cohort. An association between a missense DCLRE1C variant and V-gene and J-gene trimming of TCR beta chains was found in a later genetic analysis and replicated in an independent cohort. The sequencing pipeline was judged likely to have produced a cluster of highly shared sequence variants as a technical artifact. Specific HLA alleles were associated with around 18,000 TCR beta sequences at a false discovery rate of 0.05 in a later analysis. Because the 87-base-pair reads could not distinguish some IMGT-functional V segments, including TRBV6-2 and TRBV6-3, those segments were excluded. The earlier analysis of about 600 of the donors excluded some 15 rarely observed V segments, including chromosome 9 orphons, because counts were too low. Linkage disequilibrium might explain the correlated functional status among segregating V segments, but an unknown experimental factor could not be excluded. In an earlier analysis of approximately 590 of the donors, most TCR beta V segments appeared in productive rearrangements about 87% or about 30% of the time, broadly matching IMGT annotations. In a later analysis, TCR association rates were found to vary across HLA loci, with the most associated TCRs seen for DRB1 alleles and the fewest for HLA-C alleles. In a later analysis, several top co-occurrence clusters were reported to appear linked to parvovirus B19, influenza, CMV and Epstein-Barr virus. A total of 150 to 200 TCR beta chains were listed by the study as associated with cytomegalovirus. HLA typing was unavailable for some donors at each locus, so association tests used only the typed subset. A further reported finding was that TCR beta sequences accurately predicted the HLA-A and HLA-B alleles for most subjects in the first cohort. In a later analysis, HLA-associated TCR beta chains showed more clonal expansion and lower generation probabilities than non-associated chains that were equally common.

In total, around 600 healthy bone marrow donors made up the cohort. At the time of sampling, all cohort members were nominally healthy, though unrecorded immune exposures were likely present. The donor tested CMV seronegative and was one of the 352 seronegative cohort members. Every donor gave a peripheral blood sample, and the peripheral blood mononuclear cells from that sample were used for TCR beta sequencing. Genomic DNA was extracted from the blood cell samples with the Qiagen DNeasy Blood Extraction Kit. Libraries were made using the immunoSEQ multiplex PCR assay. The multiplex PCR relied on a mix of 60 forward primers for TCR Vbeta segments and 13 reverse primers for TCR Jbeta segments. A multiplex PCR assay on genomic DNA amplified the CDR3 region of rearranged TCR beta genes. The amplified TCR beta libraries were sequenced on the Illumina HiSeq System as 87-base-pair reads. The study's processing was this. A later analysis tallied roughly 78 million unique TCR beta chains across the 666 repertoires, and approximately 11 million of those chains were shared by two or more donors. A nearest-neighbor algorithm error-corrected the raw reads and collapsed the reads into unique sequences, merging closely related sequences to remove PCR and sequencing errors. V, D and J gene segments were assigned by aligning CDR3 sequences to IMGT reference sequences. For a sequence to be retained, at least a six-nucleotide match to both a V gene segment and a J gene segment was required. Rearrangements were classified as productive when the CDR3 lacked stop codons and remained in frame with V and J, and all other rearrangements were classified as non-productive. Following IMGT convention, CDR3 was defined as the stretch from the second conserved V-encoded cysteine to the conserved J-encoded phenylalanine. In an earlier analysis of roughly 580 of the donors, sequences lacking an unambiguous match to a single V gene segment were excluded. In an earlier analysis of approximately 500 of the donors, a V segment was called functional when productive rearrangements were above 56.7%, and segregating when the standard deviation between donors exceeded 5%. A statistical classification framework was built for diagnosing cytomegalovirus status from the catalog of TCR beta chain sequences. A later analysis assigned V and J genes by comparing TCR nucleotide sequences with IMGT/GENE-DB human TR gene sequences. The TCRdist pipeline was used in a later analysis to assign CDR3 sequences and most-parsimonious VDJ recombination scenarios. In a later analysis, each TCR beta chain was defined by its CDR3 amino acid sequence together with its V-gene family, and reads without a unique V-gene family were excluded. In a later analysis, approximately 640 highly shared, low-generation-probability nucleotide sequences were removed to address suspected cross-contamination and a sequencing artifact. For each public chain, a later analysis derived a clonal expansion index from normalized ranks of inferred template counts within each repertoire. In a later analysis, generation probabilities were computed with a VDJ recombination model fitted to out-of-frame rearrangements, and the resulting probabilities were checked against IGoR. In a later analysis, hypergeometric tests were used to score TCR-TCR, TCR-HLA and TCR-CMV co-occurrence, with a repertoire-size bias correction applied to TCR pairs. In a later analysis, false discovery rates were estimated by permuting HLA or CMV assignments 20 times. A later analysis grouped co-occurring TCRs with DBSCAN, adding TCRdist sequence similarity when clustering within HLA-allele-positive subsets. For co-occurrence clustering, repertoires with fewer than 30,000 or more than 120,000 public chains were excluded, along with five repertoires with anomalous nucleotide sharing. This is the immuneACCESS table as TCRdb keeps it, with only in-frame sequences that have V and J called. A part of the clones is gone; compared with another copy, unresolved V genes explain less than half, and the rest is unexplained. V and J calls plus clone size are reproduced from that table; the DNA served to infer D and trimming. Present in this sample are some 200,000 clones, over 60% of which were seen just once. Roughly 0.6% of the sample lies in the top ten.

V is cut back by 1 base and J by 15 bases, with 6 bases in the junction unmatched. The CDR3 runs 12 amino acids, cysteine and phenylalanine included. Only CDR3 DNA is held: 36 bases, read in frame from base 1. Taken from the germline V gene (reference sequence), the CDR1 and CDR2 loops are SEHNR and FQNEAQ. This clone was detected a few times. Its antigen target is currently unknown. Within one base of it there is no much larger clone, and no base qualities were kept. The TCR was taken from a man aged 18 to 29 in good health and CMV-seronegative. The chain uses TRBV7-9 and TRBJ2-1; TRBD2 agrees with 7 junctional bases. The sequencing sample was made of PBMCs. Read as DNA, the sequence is TGTGCCAGCAGCTTAGATTCGGCGGGAGCGTTCTTC. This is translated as CASSLDSAGAFF.